These 29 T cell receptor beta chains originate from one sample sequenced in a study of blood T cell repertoires in COVID-19. Repertoires were generated with immunoSEQ multiplex PCR, while TCRdb's copy carries only in-frame clones and drops some. The top ten clones hold approximately 0.9% of a sample with fewer than 600,000 clones, 85% to 90% of them seen once. Sequences were obtained from peripheral blood. All receptors come from a man between 18 and 29 years old with COVID-19, enrolled during active disease.

The rearrangement uses TRBV2 and TRBJ2-7; no reliable D call. The germline V and J ends were trimmed by 2 bases and 4 bases, with 6 bases remaining between them. This CDR3 contains 12 residues. Germline CDR1 is SNHLY and CDR2 is FYNNEI. The CDR3 here is CASSETHYEQYF. The CDR3 coding sequence is TGTGCCAGCAGTGAAACTCATTACGAGCAGTACTTC.

The genes are TRBV5-5 and TRBJ1-5; 7 nucleotides line up with TRBD1. Trimming cost V 0 bases and J 0 bases; bases outside gene matches: 0. CDR3 length: 15 amino acids. The germline V gene has CDR1 SGHKS and CDR2 YYEKEE (reference sequence). CDR3 nucleotide sequence: TGTGCCAGCAGCTTGGGGACAGGTAGCAATCAGCCCCAGCATTTT. Protein: CASSLGTGSNQPQHF.

This chain links TRBV7-2 with TRBJ2-2; D remains unclear. The germline gives CDR1 SGHTA, CDR2 FQGNSA. The CDR3 has 13 amino acids. Trimming pared 2 bases from V and 6 bases from J, leaving 7 bases between. The CDR3 loop reads CASSLMLAGELFF. The CDR3 DNA follows: TGTGCCAGCAGCTTAATGTTAGCCGGGGAGCTGTTTTTT.

The chain couples TRBV25-1 to TRBJ1-2; the D is unclear. Trimming removed 8 bases at V and 3 bases at J, with 7 bases between. Germline assignment: CDR1 MGHDK and CDR2 SYGVNS. CDR3 length: 11 residues. For the CDR3, the DNA is TGTGCCAGCGGGAGGGACTATGGCTACACCTTC. It specifies CASGRDYGYTF.

The chain recombines TRBV27 with TRBJ2-7, with TRBD2 matching 7 bases. V lost 6 bases, J lost 2 bases, and 10 bases stayed unmatched. The CDR3 is 15 residues long. CDR1 MNHEY and CDR2 SMNVEV come from the germline V gene (reference sequence). CDR3 residues: CASSWQSGATYEQYF. The CDR3, as DNA: TGTGCCAGCAGCTGGCAAAGCGGGGCCACCTACGAGCAGTACTTC.

This clone was seen just once. The rearrangement joins TRBV4-2 to TRBJ2-7; TRBD2 is a possible D gene (6 bases). V gave up 0 bases and J gave up 0 bases, with 9 bases separating them. Germline lookup yields CDR1 LGHNA and CDR2 YNFKEQ. CDR3 length: 15 residues. The chain's CDR3 is CASSQEEGSSYEQYF. DNA for the CDR3: TGTGCCAGCAGCCAAGAGGAGGGGAGCTCCTACGAGCAGTACTTC.

The CDR3, as DNA: TGTGCCAGCAGCCATAACCGGGACACCTCTGAAGCTTTCTTT. Its protein is CASSHNRDTSEAFF. The chain is built from TRBV3-1 (or the pseudogene TRBV3-2) and TRBJ1-1; perhaps TRBD1 as D (6 bases). CDR3 length equals 14 residues. The ends were cut back, 3 bases at V and 6 bases at J, with 14 bases in the middle. CDR1 is LGHDT, CDR2 YNNKEL, per germline (reference sequence).

The rearrangement joins TRBV3-1 (or the pseudogene TRBV3-2) to TRBJ2-1; 8 bases agree with TRBD2. Germline trimming cut 4 bases from V and 4 bases from J; bases unmatched to any gene: 9. CDR3 length: 16 residues. Germline CDR1 and CDR2: LGHDT and YNNKEL (reference sequence). The CDR3, as DNA: TGTGCCAGCAGCCTACTCCTCGCGGGGGGATACAATGAGCAGTTCTTC. As protein: CASSLLLAGGYNEQFF.

This clone was observed once. The chain combines TRBV27 with TRBJ2-7; TRBD1 is a possible D gene (6 bases). Germline V gene data show CDR1 as MNHEY and CDR2 as SMNVEV (reference sequence). Trimming stripped 6 bases from V and 6 bases from J, with 21 bases between. This CDR3 spans 15 amino acids. CDR3 amino acids: CASSRHGQIGSEQYF. CDR3 nucleotide sequence: TGTGCCAGCAGCCGACACGGACAGATTGGGAGCGAGCAGTACTTC.

The rearrangement joins TRBV6-5 to TRBJ2-2, with TRBD1 as a possible D gene (5 bases). The V gene's germline CDR1 is MNHEY and CDR2 SVGAGI. Trimming removed 6 bases at V and 7 bases at J, with 15 bases between. The CDR3 is 14 amino acids. This CDR3 reads CASSQDKEHGELFF. The CDR3 DNA is TGTGCCAGCAGCCAGGACAAGGAACACGGGGAGCTGTTTTTT.

This clone was seen a single time. The chain carries TRBV9 and TRBJ2-3; the match to TRBD1 covers 9 bases. The CDR3 loop spans 15 amino acids. Per the germline V gene, CDR1 is SGDLS and CDR2 is YYNGEE. Trimming at V came to 3 bases and at J to 6 bases, leaving 8 bases not matched to a gene. This CDR3 reads CASSGPGQGADTQYF. The CDR3 bases are TGTGCCAGCAGCGGGCCGGGACAGGGAGCTGATACGCAGTATTTT.

This clone appeared once. The CDR3 loop reads CASSVRGSVQPQHF. For the CDR3, the DNA is TGTGCCAGCAGTGTAAGAGGGTCGGTACAGCCCCAGCATTTT. This chain joins TRBV2 and TRBJ1-5; D uncertain. The germline V gene has CDR1 SNHLY and CDR2 FYNNEI. This CDR3 region has 14 residues. V lost 4 bases, J lost 7 bases, and 14 bases lay in between.

This chain connects TRBV7-6 to TRBJ2-1; D is ambiguous. V was cut by 2 bases and J by 0 bases, with 14 bases left in between. The germline V gene encodes CDR1 SGHVS and CDR2 FNYEAQ. The CDR3 sequence is 17 residues long. Here the CDR3 reads CASSLLHTLSSYNEQFF. In nucleotides, the CDR3 is TGTGCCAGCAGCTTACTTCACACGTTAAGCTCCTACAATGAGCAGTTCTTC.

This chain's CDR3 is CASSKVGRDSSYEQYF. The CDR3 nucleotides read TGTGCCAGCAGTAAAGTGGGGCGAGATAGCTCCTACGAGCAGTACTTC. The chain combines TRBV27 with TRBJ2-7; TRBD1 is a possible D gene (5 bases). CDR1 and CDR2 (germline): MNHEY, SMNVEV (reference sequence). Between the trimmed V and J ends, which lost 5 bases and 0 bases, there was a span of 17 bases. CDR3 length: 16 residues.

Notes on this clone: The junction and the germline gene differ at one end; a read error may be behind it. V gene TRBV7-7 combines with J gene TRBJ2-2; tentative D call: TRBD2 (6 bases). The CDR3 extends over 15 amino acids. CDR1 SSHAT and CDR2 FNYEAQ come from the germline V gene (reference sequence). CDR3 amino acids: CASSPQGLAAGELFF. For the CDR3, the DNA is TGTGCTAGCAGCCCCCAGGGACTCGCAGCCGGGGAGCTGTTTTTT.

This chain uses TRBV21-1 with TRBJ2-1; TRBD2 is the table's D call, not checked against the DNA. TRBV21-1 represents a pseudogene. The CDR3 consists of 16 residues. CDR3 protein: CASSNGGLESYNEQFF. In nucleotides, the CDR3 is TGTGCCAGCAGCAATGGGGGACTCGAATCTTACAATGAGCAGTTCTTC.

In DNA, the CDR3 is TGTGCCAGCAGCGCGCCTCAGGGGGGCTCTGGGGCCAACGTCCTGACTTTC. Translating it yields CASSAPQGGSGANVLTF. The V and J genes are TRBV9 and TRBJ2-6; tentative D call: TRBD1 (7 bases). Trimming left V 3 bases short and J 0 bases short, with 13 bases between. Germline-derived CDR1 and CDR2 are SGDLS and YYNGEE. The CDR3 runs 17 residues.

This sequence joins TRBV27 and TRBJ2-3, with TRBD2 matching 14 bases. V was clipped by 0 bases and J by 7 bases; unmatched bases: 6. The germline V gene encodes CDR1 MNHEY and CDR2 SMNVEV (reference sequence). The CDR3 contains 17 residues. The CDR3 region is CASSLSPTSGGANTQYF. CDR3 in DNA: TGTGCCAGCAGTTTATCCCCGACTAGCGGGGGGGCGAATACGCAGTATTTT.

The V gene is TRBV19, the J gene TRBJ2-2; tentatively, D is TRBD2 (6 bases). This CDR3 is 15 amino acids long. Trimming shortened V by 5 bases and J by 4 bases, and 14 bases separated the two germline ends. Germline CDR1 is LNHDA and CDR2 is SQIVND (reference sequence). The CDR3 DNA follows: TGTGCCAGTAGTCAAAGACTAGAGGGCACCGGGGAGCTGTTTTTT. It translates to CASSQRLEGTGELFF.

The chain carries TRBV5-4 and TRBJ1-3; a weak D match, TRBD1 (5 bases). The V end lost 4 bases, the J end lost 0 bases, and 11 bases lay between the germline ends. CDR1 is SGHNT and CDR2 is YYREEE in the germline V gene (reference sequence). The CDR3 is 15 amino acids. The CDR3 region has the DNA TGTGCCAGCAGCATAAGGGGAAGCTCTGGAAACACCATATATTTT. Translating it yields CASSIRGSSGNTIYF.

V and J are TRBV2 and TRBJ2-7, with D uncertain. The CDR3 spans 15 residues. Germline V gives CDR1 SNHLY, CDR2 FYNNEI. The V and J ends lost 1 base and 4 bases respectively, with 14 bases between them. In nucleotides, the CDR3 is TGTGCCAGCAGTGAAGACCGAGTGAGAACTTACGAGCAGTACTTC. Translated: CASSEDRVRTYEQYF.

This chain connects TRBV7-9 to TRBJ2-7; 8 nucleotides align to TRBD1. The CDR3 runs 15 residues. V trimming: 1 base; J trimming: 2 bases; junction bases outside the gene matches: 4. Per the germline V gene, CDR1 is SEHNR and CDR2 is FQNEAQ (reference sequence). The CDR3 spells CASSLGQGATYEQYF. In DNA, the CDR3 is TGTGCCAGCAGCTTAGGCCAGGGGGCGACCTACGAGCAGTACTTC.

The chain uses TRBV5-6 and TRBJ2-7; 11 bases align to TRBD2. V dropped 0 bases and J dropped 3; count of bases not matched to a gene: 5. Germline assignment: CDR1 SGHDT and CDR2 YYEEEE. This CDR3 comprises 16 residues. The CDR3 loop is CASSLAKTSGIYEQYF. In DNA form, the CDR3 reads TGTGCCAGCAGCTTGGCCAAGACTAGCGGGATCTACGAGCAGTACTTC.

The V and J genes are TRBV18 and TRBJ1-6; D might be TRBD1 (5 bases). Germline-derived CDR1 and CDR2 are KGHSH and LQKENI. Trimming removed 5 bases from V and 1 base from J, with 9 bases in between. The CDR3 covers 15 residues. CDR3 DNA sequence: TGTGCCAGCTCAAACCAGGGTTCCTATAATTCACCCCTCCACTTT. Translating gives CASSNQGSYNSPLHF. The whole variable domain, remainder taken from reference TRBV18 and TRBJ1-6, is NAGVMQNPRHLVRRRGQEARLRCSPMKGHSHVYWYRQLPEEGLKFMVYLQKENIIDESGMPKERFSAEFPKEGPSILRIQQVVRGDSAAYFCASSNQGSYNSPLHFGNGTRLTVT.

The chain joins TRBV3-1 (or the pseudogene TRBV3-2) to TRBJ2-7; 8 bases fit TRBD2. The V gene end was trimmed by 0 bases and the J gene end by 1 base; junction bases not matched to a gene: 5. This CDR3 is built from 16 residues. Germline V gene data show CDR1 as LGHDT and CDR2 as YNNKEL (reference sequence). The DNA for the CDR3 is TGTGCCAGCAGCCAAGAGAAGCGGGGGACATCCTACGAGCAGTACTTC. The encoded protein is CASSQEKRGTSYEQYF.

The J gene is TRBJ2-3, the V gene TRBV10-1, with 7 bases that match TRBD1. The ends lost 1 base at V and 4 bases at J; junction bases unmatched: 2. Germline loops: CDR1 WNHNN, CDR2 SYGVQD (reference sequence). CDR3 size: 14 residues. The DNA for the CDR3 is TGCGCCAGCAGTGAGTACAGGGGTTCAGATACGCAGTATTTT. This translates into CASSEYRGSDTQYF.

This chain joins TRBV19 and TRBJ2-1; the match to TRBD2 covers 13 bases. The germline CDR1 and CDR2 sequences are LNHDA and SQIVND (reference sequence). The CDR3 contains 15 residues. The ends lost 1 base at V and 6 bases at J; junction bases unmatched: 0. The CDR3 sequence: CASSIGLAGGNEQFF. For the CDR3, the DNA is TGTGCCAGTAGTATAGGACTAGCGGGAGGCAATGAGCAGTTCTTC.

On this clone: A much larger clone differs by one base, so this may be a read error. This chain uses TRBV27 with TRBJ2-2; D ambiguous. The CDR3 runs 13 residues. With 6 bases removed from V and 0 bases from J, the gap between germline ends came to 5 bases. Per the germline V gene, CDR1 is MNHEY and CDR2 is SMNVEV (reference sequence). CDR3 nucleotide sequence: TGTGCCAGCAGCTACGCGAACACCGGGGAGCTGTTTTTT. Its translation: CASSYANTGELFF.

The rearrangement joins TRBV5-1 to TRBJ2-3; D gene uncertain. The ends were cut back, 7 bases at V and 6 bases at J, with 15 bases in the middle. The CDR3 contains 13 residues. Germline CDR1 SGHRS, CDR2 YFSETQ. The CDR3 reads CASQLLEEDTQYF. Here the CDR3 DNA reads TGCGCCAGCCAGCTACTTGAGGAGGATACGCAGTATTTT.